This entry is about one TCR beta chain. Its antigen remains unidentified. These data come from a study of cytomegalovirus exposure and HLA in healthy donors. Study-wide background: From HLA-typed donors, an early data release held approximately 85 million unique TCRs. Study findings and constraints: Researchers reported from a later analysis that most CMV-associated TCR beta chains appeared HLA-restricted.

13 Jbeta primers and 60 Vbeta primers were used for the PCR. TCRdb's table, derived via immunoSEQ multiplex PCR, lists solely in-frame clones and lacks some. The sample lists about 170,000 clones, 65% to 85% seen once, with 4.5% to 5.5% in the top ten. Trimming pared 3 bases from V and 3 bases from J, leaving 8 bases between. This CDR3 has 13 residues. From germline, CDR1 is LNHDA and CDR2 SQIVND (reference sequence). Sequenced material: PBMCs. This receptor was identified in a woman aged 45-65 years in good health and CMV-seropositive. This chain joins TRBV19 and TRBJ1-2, with D maybe TRBD1 (5 bases). The CDR3, as DNA: TGTGCCAGTAGTATGGACACTTACTATGGCTACACCTTC. Protein sequence: CASSMDTYYGYTF. Full variable domain (rest looked up from reference TRBV19 and TRBJ1-2): DGGITQSPKYLFRKEGQNVTLSCEQNLNHDAMYWYRQDPGQGLRLIYYSQIVNDFQKGDIAEGYSVSREKKESFPLTVTSAQKNPTAFYLCASSMDTYYGYTFGSGTRLTVV.